This entry describes one TCR beta chain. The data derive from a study of T-cell reconstitution after alpha-beta-depleted transplantation in children. Unique molecular identifiers were incorporated during preparation of the TCRbeta library. A single record per CDR3 protein comes from TCRdb applying MiXCR to the PCR reads. The table records around 410,000 distinct CDR3 sequences, 11% of them present only once. This CDR3 has 15 amino acids. Trimming shortened V by 5 bases and J by 3 bases, and 16 bases separated the two germline ends. Germline V gene lookup returns CDR1 GTSNPN and CDR2 SVGIG (reference sequence).

This material consisted of PBMCs from the stem cell graft donor, taken from the stem cell graft. The chain employs TRBV30 and TRBJ2-2; TRBD2 is a possible D gene (5 bases). The sequence was collected from a human donor who donated a stem cell graft to a child with acute myeloid leukemia. The CDR3 region has the DNA TGTGCCTGGGCCCTCAGGTCGAGGGACACCGGGGAGCTGTTTTTT. It yields the protein CAWALRSRDTGELFF.